This T cell receptor (beta chain) was found in a study of cytomegalovirus exposure and HLA in healthy donors. About the study: From some 180 million T cells, an earlier analysis saw approximately 120 million unique TCR beta sequences. Findings and caveats of the study: Being productive about 90% or about 30% of the time was typical of most TCR beta V segments in an earlier analysis. The study listed approximately 160 cytomegalovirus-associated TCR beta chains. HLA allele associations emerged for roughly 16,000 TCR beta sequences in a later analysis, at 0.05 false discovery rate.

The primer mix had 60 Vbeta and 13 Jbeta primers. Produced via immunoSEQ multiplex PCR; TCRdb's table is partial and in-frame only. The profile shows roughly 150,000 clones, around 84% of them singletons. Germline CDR1 reads SGHVS; CDR2 reads FQNEAQ. The V and J ends lost 5 bases and 7 bases respectively, with 15 bases between them. The CDR3 extends over 15 amino acids. This clone came up once. Its specificity is unknown. Specimen: PBMCs. This sequence was found in a woman between 18 and 29 years old in good health and CMV-seronegative. V usage is TRBV7-8 and J usage is TRBJ1-6; tentative D call: TRBD1 (5 bases). CDR3 sequence: CASSAGGRRNSPLHF. As DNA, the CDR3 is TGTGCCAGCAGCGCGGGGGGACGAAGGAATTCACCCCTCCACTTT.